Many counts were recorded for the clone carrying this TCR beta chain. The antigen is not known. Time point indicated: patch test 3, about 24 weeks after DPC sensitization. The treatment denotes: therapeutic diphenylcyclopropenone sensitization with weekly scalp DPC. The total RNA was obtained from whole blood that was not fractionated. Separate cDNA molecules received unique molecular identifiers, which the library attached to them. TCRdb re-analysed the RACE reads in MiXCR, keeping a single row per CDR3 protein. The sample carries tens of thousands of distinct CDR3 sequences, under 13% recorded once. This specimen comes from a study of human T cells and chemical hapten exposure. Overall study results and limits: Because they had alopecia, donors may respond immunologically unlike healthy people.

The sample here was whole blood, taken in connection with sensitization to the hapten diphenylcyclopropenone (DPC). This receptor was identified in a woman aged 25 to 45 with alopecia areata. Some clones in this sample may be carry-over from other donors' samples.

The DNA of the CDR3 is TGTGCCAGCAGTTACACGGCAGGGCCCTACGAGCAGTACTTC. Its translation is CASSYTAGPYEQYF. V gene TRBV6-2 or TRBV6-3 combines with J gene TRBJ2-7; D perhaps matches TRBD1 (5 bases). Germline V gives CDR1 MNHEY, CDR2 SVGEGT. The ends were cut back, 2 bases at V and 2 bases at J, with 10 bases in the middle. This CDR3 region has 14 residues.